This T cell receptor beta chain was recorded in a study of shared clonotypes between healthy human individuals. Points from the study as a whole: Among four donors, roughly 5% of naive CD4 clonotypes were found in common.

V gave up 2 bases and J gave up 3 bases; unmatched junction bases: 10. The CDR3 covers 16 residues. CDR1 and CDR2 (germline): GTSNPN, SVGIG (reference sequence). There are a few counts of this clone. The antigen remains unidentified. The deep-level immunoSEQ assay was used. The repertoire was sequenced with immunoSEQ multiplex PCR; TCRdb's copy has only in-frame clones and lacks some. In the table there are roughly 2.2 million clones, just under 95% of which are singletons. Both subsets, CD45RA+ naive and CD45RA-negative memory, were split from the CD4+ cells. This TCR derives from a man aged 18-30 years in good health. Some clones in this sample may be carry-over from other donors' samples. Sequencing input: naive CD4+ T cells from PBMCs. Subset meaning: CD45RA+ positively selected. V usage is TRBV30 and J usage is TRBJ1-1; TRBD1 matches at 9 bases. CDR3: CAWSLGTGIGDTEAFF. In nucleotides, the CDR3 is TGTGCCTGGAGTTTAGGGACAGGGATTGGTGACACTGAAGCTTTCTTT.